A single T cell receptor beta chain is shown here with its context. Its specificity is unknown. The data derive from a study of CD8 T cell repertoires and HIV-1 epitope variants. Sequenced by immunoSEQ multiplex PCR; TCRdb stores in-frame clones only, minus some. Of 4,200 or so clones detected, about 66% appear once; the ten largest clones hold approximately 40%. Germline values: CDR1 MNHEY, CDR2 SMNVEV (reference sequence). The V end was cut by 6 bases, the J end by 1 base, with 16 bases between. The CDR3 sequence is 15 residues long. The receptor was isolated from a male donor with HIV. V is TRBV27 and J is TRBJ2-7; no definite D call. Sequenced sample: cultured CD8+ T cells derived from PBMCs. This CDR3 reads CASSPEGRLSYEQYF. CDR3 DNA: TGTGCCAGCAGCCCAGAAGGCAGGCTGTCCTACGAGCAGTACTTC.